This TCR beta chain was sequenced during a study of blood T cell repertoires in COVID-19 (dated by TCRdb to 2020 to 2022). In terms of the full investigation: Samples covering the acute and convalescent phases of COVID-19 were provided by collaborators in the United States, Italy and Spain. The prospective study material was composed of cDNA or gDNA derived from T cells, B-cell-depleted T cells, or PBMCs. The dataset comprised deeply sampled blood TCRbeta repertoires from subjects exposed to, actively infected with, or recovered from COVID-19. The repertoires were released in a freely available public database meant as a resource for research on the immune response to SARS-CoV-2. The samples were drawn from the first 160 participants of the ongoing ImmuneRACE study and from roughly 1,300 subjects provided by 6 global collaborators. The sample metadata nearly always contained a de-identified subject ID, COVID-19 status, age in years and sex. Where available, HLA class I and class II types were obtained from metadata supplied by the sample provider rather than from assay-based typing. The study at large found these results: The quantity of clinical and demographic metadata differed by source and by participant and was supplied without curation.

CDR1 and CDR2 are read off the germline V gene as KGHSH and LQKENI. The V end loses 6 bases and the J end loses 7 bases, and a stretch of 14 bases separates them. From the cysteine up to the phenylalanine, the CDR3 has a length of 13 residues. Kept here is only the CDR3 DNA, which spans 39 bases and is read in frame from base 1. Each collaborating institution followed its own protocols to collect whole blood in K2EDTA tubes. Collaborator samples were shipped for TCRbeta analysis as frozen whole blood, isolated PBMCs, or DNA extracted from either sample type. TCRbeta CDR3 regions were amplified from genomic DNA using the immunoSEQ Assay, a bias-controlled multiplex PCR. For the original study's pipeline: Nucleated cell counts per sample were estimated from amplification of reference gene primers within the assay. To quantify the absolute abundance of each unique TCRbeta CDR3 rearrangement, sequence reads were collapsed and filtered. For each sample, productive Simpson clonality was calculated by taking the square root of Simpson's diversity index across productive rearrangements. In its TCRdb copy, this immuneACCESS table keeps in-frame sequences only and misses some clones. Where compared with another copy, unresolved V genes explain less than half of these, and the others have no known cause. From that table come the V and J calls and clone size; the DNA was used to work out D and trimming. Across this sample there are under 35,000 clones, with around 80% seen only once. The ten largest clones take up 31% of the sample.

On this clone itself: What this receptor recognizes is not known. Base qualities are not recorded, but no much larger clone differs from it by a single base.

The rearranged segments are TRBV18 and TRBJ2-3; a tentative D match to TRBD1 spans 5 bases. The sequenced sample was peripheral blood. This clonotype was sampled from an older man with acute or convalescent COVID-19. The CDR3 reads as follows: CASSQLGENTQYF. The base sequence is TGTGCCAGCTCCCAATTAGGGGAAAATACGCAGTATTTT.